The 21 T cell receptor beta chains given below trace back to one sample, sequenced in a study of blood T cell repertoires in COVID-19. The protocol was immunoSEQ multiplex PCR, while the TCRdb copy is restricted to in-frame clones and leaves out a portion. The sample yields hundreds of thousands of clones, 70% to 90% seen once. The specimen sequenced was peripheral blood. Receptor source: a young woman who had recovered from COVID-19.

The chain combines TRBV2 with TRBJ2-5, with a possible D match to TRBD2 (6 bases). The germline CDR1 and CDR2 sequences are SNHLY and FYNNEI. With 8 bases removed from V and 2 bases from J, the gap between germline ends came to 9 bases. The CDR3 is made up of 12 amino acids. CDR3 in DNA: TGTGCCAGCGCCCTAGCGCAAGAGACCCAGTACTTC. It is translated as CASALAQETQYF.

This clone was found a few times. CDR3 amino acids: CASSSGQGGPPQHF. The CDR3 DNA reads as TGTGCCAGCAGTTCTGGACAGGGGGGTCCGCCCCAGCATTTT. The chain links TRBV28 to TRBJ1-5; 10 bases fit TRBD1. CDR1 and CDR2 from the germline V gene are MDHEN and SYDVKM. This CDR3 is 14 amino acids long. V lost 4 bases to trimming and J lost 9 bases; unmatched junction nucleotides: 6.

This chain links TRBV18 with TRBJ2-7; possibly TRBD2 for D (5 bases). Trimming stripped 2 bases from V and 0 bases from J, with 14 bases between. This CDR3 contains 16 residues. Germline CDR1 and CDR2: KGHSH and LQKENI. The CDR3 DNA reads as TGTGCCAGCTCACCAAACGGTGGGAGCAGCTCCTACGAGCAGTACTTC. Protein sequence: CASSPNGGSSSYEQYF.

The chain recombines TRBV2 with TRBJ2-4, with 7 nucleotides matching TRBD2. This CDR3 region has 13 residues. CDR1 is SNHLY, CDR2 FYNNEI, per germline. The trim removed 3 bases at V and 6 bases at J, leaving 2 bases unmatched. CDR3 in DNA: TGTGCCAGCAGTGATGGGGGGGGAAACATTCAGTACTTC. Protein sequence: CASSDGGGNIQYF.

This clone has a single count. The CDR3 region has the DNA TGTGCCAGCAGCTTTGGGGCCAGGGAAGGTGGCTACACCTTC. The encoded protein is CASSFGAREGGYTF. The chain has TRBV7-8 and TRBJ1-2; D may be TRBD1 (5 bases). CDR1 and CDR2 (germline): SGHVS, FQNEAQ. V was clipped by 3 bases and J by 7 bases, with 15 bases between them. The CDR3 totals 14 residues.

Note on this clone: Other DNA sequences in this specimen translate into the identical CDR3. As DNA, the CDR3 is TGTGCCAGCAGCTTAGGACAGGGGCATCAGCCCCAGCATTTT. The encoded protein is CASSLGQGHQPQHF. This chain uses TRBV7-9 with TRBJ1-5, with 8 positions matching TRBD1. Germline V gene sequence: CDR1 SEHNR, CDR2 FQNEAQ (reference sequence). The ends lost 1 base at V and 5 bases at J; junction bases unmatched: 1. This CDR3 contains 14 residues.

The chain recombines TRBV19 with TRBJ2-7; D may be TRBD1 (5 bases). In germline, CDR1 is LNHDA, CDR2 SQIVND (reference sequence). V lost 3 bases to trimming and J lost 7 bases, with 7 bases between them. CDR3 length equals 11 residues. This CDR3 is CASSMQGEQYF. CDR3 DNA: TGTGCCAGTAGTATGCAGGGAGAGCAGTACTTC.

Worth noting for this clone: At one of its ends the junction is not consistent with the germline gene, which may arise from a read error. This chain uses TRBV6-1 with TRBJ1-1, with TRBD1 matching over 10 bases. CDR1 and CDR2 (germline): MNHNS, SASEGT. The CDR3 sequence is 14 residues long. The CDR3 loop reads CASSEELDRGTGRF. CDR3 nucleotides: TGTGCCAGCAGTGAAGAGCTGGACAGGGGGACGGGGCGATTT.

The chain links TRBV3-1 (or the pseudogene TRBV3-2) to TRBJ2-5; TRBD2 matches at 10 bases. The CDR3 length is 12 residues. V was pared by 5 bases and J by 12 bases, with 6 bases of the junction left unmatched. From germline, CDR1 is LGHDT and CDR2 YNNKEL (reference sequence). The CDR3 loop reads CASSASGGPKYF. CDR3 bases: TGTGCCAGCAGCGCTAGCGGGGGCCCCAAGTACTTC.

The rearrangement uses TRBV5-6 and TRBJ2-5; possible D gene TRBD2, 6 bases. The germline gives CDR1 SGHDT, CDR2 YYEEEE. The CDR3 contains 14 residues. Deletions cut 1 base from V and 2 bases from J, with 9 bases between. The CDR3 loop reads CASSLFGGQETQYF. In DNA, the CDR3 is TGTGCCAGCAGCTTGTTTGGGGGGCAAGAGACCCAGTACTTC.

This rearrangement joins TRBV2 to TRBJ2-5, with TRBD2 matching over 7 bases. The CDR3 length is 14 residues. V trimming: 8 bases; J trimming: 2 bases; junction bases outside the gene matches: 8. CDR1 and CDR2 from the germline V gene are SNHLY and FYNNEI. CDR3 residues: CASSRLGGQETQYF. The CDR3 DNA follows: TGTGCCAGCTCGCGTCTGGGGGGGCAAGAGACCCAGTACTTC.

In its sample, this clone was seen a few times. This chain uses TRBV5-6 with TRBJ1-2, with TRBD1 matching 8 bases. Germline V lookup: CDR1 SGHDT, CDR2 YYEEEE. J was trimmed by 0 bases and V by 4 bases; bases with no gene match: 2. This CDR3 region has 14 residues. The CDR3 sequence is CASSQQGANYGYTF. The CDR3 DNA follows: TGTGCCAGCAGCCAACAGGGGGCTAACTATGGCTACACCTTC.

The V call is TRBV3-1 (or the pseudogene TRBV3-2), the J call TRBJ2-7; D might be TRBD2 (6 bases). Germline V lookup: CDR1 LGHDT, CDR2 YNNKEL (reference sequence). V was trimmed by 0 bases and J by 2 bases, leaving 11 bases between them. The CDR3 runs to 15 residues. CDR3 residues: CASSQDSERAYEQYF. DNA for the CDR3: TGTGCCAGCAGCCAAGACTCCGAGCGGGCCTACGAGCAGTACTTC.

The V call is TRBV9, the J call TRBJ2-2; D is ambiguous. The CDR3 has 16 amino acids. Trimming took off 7 bases at V and 0 bases at J, with 16 bases between the two ends. Per germline, CDR1 SGDLS and CDR2 YYNGEE. As DNA, the CDR3 is TGTGCCAGCCGACGAACCCCTGACACGAACACCGGGGAGCTGTTTTTT. Protein sequence: CASRRTPDTNTGELFF.

The sample holds one count of this clone. This sequence joins TRBV6-5 and TRBJ1-1; perhaps TRBD1 as D (5 bases). Deletions cut 0 bases from V and 6 bases from J, with 11 bases between. Germline assignment: CDR1 MNHEY and CDR2 SVGAGI. The length of the CDR3 is 14 residues. CDR3 coding DNA: TGTGCCAGCAGTTACTCGGAAGGGGTGTCTGAAGCTTTCTTT. Translated: CASSYSEGVSEAFF.

J is TRBJ2-7 and V is TRBV2; possibly TRBD2 for D (7 bases). The germline CDR1 and CDR2 sequences are SNHLY and FYNNEI. CDR3 length equals 14 residues. V was trimmed by 8 bases and J by 1 base, leaving 15 bases between them. The CDR3 sequence is CASLDRGASYEQYF. CDR3 bases: TGTGCCAGCCTGGACCGGGGGGCATCCTACGAGCAGTACTTC.

V gene TRBV3-1 (or the pseudogene TRBV3-2) combines with J gene TRBJ2-3; TRBD1 matches 7 bases. CDR1 and CDR2 (germline): LGHDT, YNNKEL (reference sequence). The CDR3 has 18 amino acids. V lost 0 bases and J lost 4; bases outside the gene matches: 13. The CDR3 loop reads CASSQDLAGRGISDTQYF. Here the CDR3 DNA reads TGTGCCAGCAGCCAAGATCTCGCCGGCAGGGGGATCTCAGATACGCAGTATTTT.

CDR3 amino acids: CASSLGGGSPDTQYF. The CDR3, as DNA: TGCGCCAGCAGCTTGGGGGGAGGGAGCCCAGATACGCAGTATTTT. This sequence joins TRBV5-1 and TRBJ2-3; 7 bases fit TRBD2. The germline gives CDR1 SGHRS, CDR2 YFSETQ. Unmatched junction bases numbered 5, after V lost 0 bases and J lost 4 bases. There are 15 residues in the CDR3.

This chain uses TRBV9 with TRBJ2-3, with 12 bases identical to TRBD2. CDR1 is SGDLS, CDR2 YYNGEE, per germline. CDR3 length equals 16 residues. The V and J ends lost 4 bases and 2 bases, in that order; junction bases with no gene match: 5. Here the CDR3 reads CASSPGLAGNTDTQYF. The CDR3, as DNA: TGTGCCAGCAGCCCCGGACTAGCGGGGAACACAGATACGCAGTATTTT.

V usage is TRBV6-5 and J usage is TRBJ2-3; 9 bases fit TRBD1. Germline values: CDR1 MNHEY, CDR2 SVGAGI. This CDR3 is built from 14 residues. V lost 6 bases and J lost 4; bases outside the gene matches: 5. CDR3 amino acids: CASSLGQGSDTQYF. CDR3 DNA sequence: TGTGCCAGCAGCTTGGGACAGGGCTCAGATACGCAGTATTTT.

V is TRBV5-1 and J is TRBJ1-4, with D unclear. V was shortened by 4 bases and J by 4 bases, with 8 bases between the two germline ends. The CDR3 runs to 13 residues. Germline lookup yields CDR1 SGHRS and CDR2 YFSETQ. This CDR3 reads CASSKEFNEKLFF. CDR3 coding DNA: TGCGCCAGCAGCAAGGAGTTTAATGAAAAACTGTTTTTT.